This TCR beta chain was retrieved from a study of T cells in Graves' hyperthyroidism and ophthalmopathy. Looked up from germline, CDR1 is LGHDT and CDR2 is YNNKEL (reference sequence). This CDR3 has 13 amino acids. V lost 3 bases to trimming and J lost 5 bases, with 11 bases between them. RNA transcripts yielded amplified TCR beta CDR3 regions. TCR CDR3 underwent first-round RT-PCR with the HTBI primer set. TCRdb passed the multiplex PCR reads through MiXCR, listing each CDR3 protein once. The table has some 370,000 distinct CDR3 sequences, 15% to 20% seen once. This clonotype was seen many times. PBMCs stemmed from around 9.3 ml fresh peripheral blood.

What was sequenced was blood. The TCR comes from a woman aged 25 to 39 with Graves' hyperthyroidism that later progressed to Graves' ophthalmopathy. The chain links TRBV3-1 to TRBJ2-7; D unclear. CDR3 sequence (DNA): TGTGCCAGCAGCCACCGCGGTGGGGACGAGCAGTACTTC. Translation: CASSHRGGDEQYF.